One TCR beta chain is described in this entry. The antigen remains undetermined. 5'RACE, which relied on constant-segment primers, yielded TCR alpha and TCR beta cDNA libraries carrying sample barcodes and UMIs. TCRdb processed the 5' RACE reads anew with MiXCR; each CDR3 protein has one entry. The sample includes some 100,000 distinct CDR3 sequences, approximately 10% of them seen just once. This sample is part of a study of T-cell memory formation after mild COVID-19. Study details: Clustering of TCRs was largely donor specific. Study-wide results and caveats: Clones that got smaller from day 15 to 85 had even CD4/CD8, while clones growing later tipped toward CD4+.

The receptor comes from a man aged 18 to 29 who had mild COVID-19 (a few samples of this study predate the infection). Cell type and time point are not known. The sequenced sample consisted of PBMCs or a T cell subset sorted from them (not recorded which).

The CDR3 sequence: CASSFYSGGTGELFF. The CDR3 coding sequence is TGTGCCAGCAGCTTCTACAGTGGGGGCACCGGGGAGCTGTTTTTT. This chain uses TRBV11-2 with TRBJ2-2, with D perhaps being TRBD1 or TRBD2 (5 bases each). The CDR3 runs 15 residues. The V and J ends lost 3 bases and 4 bases respectively, with 12 bases between them. Per germline, CDR1 SGHAT and CDR2 FQNNGV.